Below are 7 T cell receptor beta chains sequenced from a single sample in a study of T-cell reconstitution after alpha-beta-depleted transplantation in children. Using unique molecular identifiers, the investigators prepared the TCRbeta library. TCRdb independently ran MiXCR on the PCR reads; one entry per CDR3 protein. The sample includes more than 85,000 distinct CDR3 sequences, about 6% seen only once; the top ten take 6.1%. The sample was PBMCs, mostly from graft donor cells, taken 60 days after TCRalphabeta/CD19-depleted stem cell transplant. The receptors stem from a female patient between 2 and 15 years old who had a stem cell transplant for Fanconi anemia, so the T cells may come from the graft donor.

J is TRBJ2-1 and V is TRBV5-1; D call uncertain. With 0 bases removed from V and 2 bases from J, the gap between germline ends came to 15 bases. The germline gives CDR1 SGHRS, CDR2 YFSETQ. The CDR3 runs 17 residues. CDR3 coding DNA: TGCGCCAGCAGCTTGGACCTTGAGCACTCGCCCTACAATGAGCAGTTCTTC. Protein: CASSLDLEHSPYNEQFF.

This rearrangement joins TRBV7-8 to TRBJ1-2, with TRBD1 matching 8 bases. V was pared by 5 bases and J by 4 bases, with 15 bases of the junction left unmatched. Germline V gives CDR1 SGHVS, CDR2 FQNEAQ. The CDR3 runs to 17 residues. CDR3 region: CASSTRDRLRATYGYTF. The DNA of the CDR3 is TGTGCCAGCAGCACCAGGGACAGGCTCCGAGCAACCTATGGCTACACCTTC.

This clonotype was counted at least ten times. The genes are TRBV28 and TRBJ2-7; D call uncertain. Trimming took 3 bases from V and 0 from J, leaving 12 bases between them. Per germline, CDR1 MDHEN and CDR2 SYDVKM. The CDR3 covers 15 residues. The CDR3, as DNA: TGTGCCAGCAGTTTTGCCGGTGTGGGCTCCTACGAGCAGTACTTC. It yields the protein CASSFAGVGSYEQYF.

At least ten counts were recorded for this clonotype. CDR3: CASSQVGTHYSPLHF. CDR3 nucleotide sequence: TGCGCCAGCAGCCAAGTTGGGACCCATTATTCACCCCTCCACTTT. The chain combines TRBV4-1 with TRBJ1-6, with D perhaps TRBD1 (5 bases). Trimming pared 1 base from V and 8 bases from J, leaving 12 bases between. The CDR3 contains 15 residues. Germline-derived CDR1 and CDR2 are MGHRA and YSYEKL.

This clonotype is labeled medium-sized. CDR3 DNA sequence: TGTGCCAGCAGCATGGACACTTGGAGCTCCTACGAGCAGTACTTC. It specifies CASSMDTWSSYEQYF. The rearrangement uses TRBV7-8 and TRBJ2-7, with D perhaps matching TRBD1 (5 bases). This CDR3 region has 15 residues. Trimming stripped 5 bases from V and 0 bases from J, with 14 bases between. CDR1 SGHVS and CDR2 FQNEAQ come from the germline V gene.

This clonotype was recorded many times. The chain is built from TRBV5-1 and TRBJ2-5; 11 bases agree with TRBD2. V lost 5 bases and J lost 1; bases outside the gene matches: 1. This CDR3 comprises 14 residues. CDR1 and CDR2 (germline): SGHRS, YFSETQ. The CDR3: CASRLAGAQETQYF. CDR3 nucleotide sequence: TGCGCCAGCAGACTAGCGGGGGCCCAAGAGACCCAGTACTTC.

At least ten counts were recorded for this clonotype. The gene calls are TRBV29-1 and TRBJ2-3, with TRBD2 matching 7 bases. V lost 7 bases to trimming and J lost 7 bases; unmatched junction nucleotides: 11. The CDR3 covers 13 residues. Germline values: CDR1 SQVTM, CDR2 ANQGSEA. The CDR3 protein is CSGGGGGVHTQYF. CDR3 DNA: TGCAGCGGAGGTGGGGGAGGGGTGCATACGCAGTATTTT.